This T cell receptor (beta chain) was identified in a study of blood T cell repertoires in COVID-19. At the level of the study: Sites in the United States, Italy and Spain provided acute and convalescent COVID-19 samples. Sources were T cells, B-cell-depleted T cells, or PBMCs; the material itself was cDNA or gDNA.

The V gene lost 0 bases and the J gene lost 5 bases, with 6 bases spanning the gap. CDR1 and CDR2 (germline): SGHRS, YFSETQ. This CDR3 contains 14 residues. In Seattle, patients joined the study during active infection and were tracked longitudinally. As originally analysed: Researchers report that nucleated cell counts were estimated from reference gene primer amplification. Libraries were prepared by immunoSEQ multiplex PCR; TCRdb keeps only in-frame clonotypes and omits some of them. The V and J calls and clone size were taken over from that table, and D and trimming were inferred from the DNA. The table shows approximately 200,000 clones, with around 85% occurring only once.

This receptor was identified in a person aged 65 to 85 with COVID-19, enrolled during active disease. Material for sequencing was peripheral blood. This chain links TRBV5-1 with TRBJ1-6; tentative D call: TRBD1 (6 bases). The CDR3 DNA is TGCGCCAGCAGCTTGGGACAGGATAATTCACCCCTCCACTTT. Encoded protein: CASSLGQDNSPLHF.